The 10 T cell receptor beta chains below all came from one sample that was sequenced in a study of T cells in Graves' hyperthyroidism and ophthalmopathy. Researchers amplified the TCR beta CDR3 regions from RNA transcripts. First-round RT-PCR with HTBI primers amplified the TCR CDR3 region. One entry per CDR3 protein, called by TCRdb with MiXCR from the multiplex PCR reads. The sample lists over 700,000 distinct CDR3 sequences; more than 30% were seen once. The sample comprised blood. The origin of the receptors is a man between 18 and 29 years old with Graves' hyperthyroidism.

This rearrangement joins TRBV2 to TRBJ1-6, with D tentatively TRBD1 (6 bases). This CDR3 comprises 15 residues. The V gene's germline CDR1 is SNHLY and CDR2 FYNNEI. V was trimmed by 5 bases and J by 9 bases, leaving 17 bases between them. CDR3 in amino acids: CASSTNRERGSPLHF. CDR3 DNA: TGTGCCAGCAGTACAAACAGGGAACGAGGTTCACCCCTCCACTTT.

About this clonotype itself: The missing conserved phenylalanine or tryptophan at the end of this CDR3 makes a read error likely. The DNA is left out, because the CDR3 cannot be placed on it with certainty; the CDR3 is given as TCRdb lists it. The chain joins TRBV20-1 to TRBJ2-7. In germline, CDR1 is DFQATT, CDR2 SNEGSKA (reference sequence). From its first to its last residue, the CDR3 has 8 amino acids. The CDR3 here is CSARDLQR.

The sample holds a few counts of this clonotype. The V gene is TRBV20-1, the J gene TRBJ2-7; TRBD2 might be the D (6 bases). The CDR3 totals 12 residues. Deletions cut 5 bases from V and 4 bases from J, with 12 bases between. In germline, CDR1 is DFQATT, CDR2 SNEGSKA (reference sequence). In nucleotides, the CDR3 is TGCAGTGCTGTGGGACTTTTGTACGAGCAGTACTTC. This encodes CSAVGLLYEQYF.

The J gene is TRBJ1-1, the V gene TRBV14; D remains ambiguous. Germline V lookup: CDR1 SGHDN, CDR2 FVKESK. Trimming took off 4 bases at V and 1 base at J, with 13 bases between the two ends. The CDR3 spans 15 residues. DNA for the CDR3: TGTGCCAGCAGCCCAAGTAGGTTTGGGAACACTGAAGCTTTCTTT. This encodes CASSPSRFGNTEAFF.

This clonotype was seen more than once but under ten times. J is TRBJ2-2 and V is TRBV19, with a tentative D call TRBD1 (5 bases). The germline V gene has CDR1 LNHDA and CDR2 SQIVND (reference sequence). The CDR3 sequence is 17 residues long. Trimming shortened V by 4 bases and J by 2 bases, and 17 bases separated the two germline ends. The CDR3 nucleotides read TGTGCCAGTAGTAGATATTCTCGGCAGGGCAACACCGGGGAGCTGTTTTTT. The encoded protein is CASSRYSRQGNTGELFF.

This clonotype turned up a few times. This chain links TRBV4-1 with TRBJ2-5; tentatively, D is TRBD1 (5 bases). CDR3 size: 14 residues. Trimming took off 0 bases at V and 9 bases at J, with 14 bases between the two ends. CDR1 is MGHRA and CDR2 is YSYEKL in the germline V gene. The CDR3 protein is CASSQEVGQGAQYF. CDR3 nucleotides: TGCGCCAGCAGCCAAGAGGTCGGTCAAGGGGCCCAGTACTTC.

This clonotype was observed a handful of times. This chain joins TRBV7-3 and TRBJ2-7, with 8 bases aligning to TRBD1. Germline CDR1 reads SGHTA; CDR2 reads FQGTGA. J gave up 5 bases and V 11 bases, and 8 bases lay outside the gene matches. The CDR3 has 12 residues. CDR3 sequence: CAATGVFDEQYF. The CDR3 DNA is TGTGCCGCGACAGGGGTCTTCGACGAGCAGTACTTC.

This clonotype was counted a few times. The chain carries TRBV20-1 and TRBJ2-7; D gene ambiguous. CDR1 is DFQATT and CDR2 is SNEGSKA in the germline V gene (reference sequence). CDR3 size: 12 residues. V gave up 3 bases and J gave up 3 bases, with 9 bases separating them. The CDR3 region has the DNA TGCAGTGCTAGCCTACCGAACTACGAGCAGTACTTC. Amino acid sequence: CSASLPNYEQYF.

The chain has TRBV28 and TRBJ2-7; TRBD1 or TRBD2 may be the D gene (6 bases each). With 6 bases removed from V and 7 bases from J, the gap between germline ends came to 13 bases. From germline, CDR1 is MDHEN and CDR2 SYDVKM. This CDR3 contains 12 residues. The CDR3 here is CASSMDSGEQYF. CDR3 DNA sequence: TGTGCCAGCAGCATGGACAGCGGGGAGCAGTACTTC.

J is TRBJ2-6 and V is TRBV5-6; D uncertain. The V end lost 0 bases, the J end lost 0 bases, and 16 bases lay between the germline ends. The germline gives CDR1 SGHDT, CDR2 YYEEEE. The CDR3 spans 19 residues. CDR3 sequence: CASSLGGWRFVSGANVLTF. In nucleotides, the CDR3 is TGTGCCAGCAGCTTGGGAGGTTGGAGATTTGTCTCTGGGGCCAACGTCCTGACTTTC.